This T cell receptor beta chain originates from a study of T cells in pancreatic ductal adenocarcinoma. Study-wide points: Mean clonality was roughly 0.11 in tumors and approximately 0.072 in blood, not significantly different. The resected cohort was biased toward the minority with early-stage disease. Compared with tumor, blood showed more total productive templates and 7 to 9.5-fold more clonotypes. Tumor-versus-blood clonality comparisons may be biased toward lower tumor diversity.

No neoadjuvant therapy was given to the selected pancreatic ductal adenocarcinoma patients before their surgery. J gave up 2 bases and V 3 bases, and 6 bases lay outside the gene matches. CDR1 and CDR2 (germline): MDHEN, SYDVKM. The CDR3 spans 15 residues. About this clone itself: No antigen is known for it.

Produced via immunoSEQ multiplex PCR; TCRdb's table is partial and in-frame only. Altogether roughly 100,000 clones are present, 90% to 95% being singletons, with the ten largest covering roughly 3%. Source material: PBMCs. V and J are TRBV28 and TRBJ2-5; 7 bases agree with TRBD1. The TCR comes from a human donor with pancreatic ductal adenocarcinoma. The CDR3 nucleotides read TGTGCCAGCAGTTTCGTCGGGACAGAACAAGAGACCCAGTACTTC. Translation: CASSFVGTEQETQYF. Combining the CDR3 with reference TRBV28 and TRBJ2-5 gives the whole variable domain DVKVTQSSRYLVKRTGEKVFLECVQDMDHENMFWYRQDPGLGLRLIYFSYDVKMKEKGDIPEGYSVSREKKERFSLILESASTNQTSMYLCASSFVGTEQETQYFGPGTRLLVL.